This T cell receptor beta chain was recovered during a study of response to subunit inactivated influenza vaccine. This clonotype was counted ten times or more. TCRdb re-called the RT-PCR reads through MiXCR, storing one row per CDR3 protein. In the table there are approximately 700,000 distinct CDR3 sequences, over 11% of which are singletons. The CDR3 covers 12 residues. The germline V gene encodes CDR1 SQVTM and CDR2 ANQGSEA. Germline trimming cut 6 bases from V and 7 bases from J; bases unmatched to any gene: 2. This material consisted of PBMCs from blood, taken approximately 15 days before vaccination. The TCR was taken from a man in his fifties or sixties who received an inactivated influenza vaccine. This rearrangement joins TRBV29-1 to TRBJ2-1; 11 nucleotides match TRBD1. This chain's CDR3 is CSVGTGGNEQFF. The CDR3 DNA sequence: TGCAGCGTCGGGACAGGGGGAAATGAGCAGTTCTTC.